Listed below are T cell receptor beta chains from one sample, sequenced in a study of blood T cell repertoires in COVID-19. Assay: immunoSEQ multiplex PCR; the TCRdb copy retains only in-frame clones and omits some. The table has approximately 260,000 clones, 84% seen once; the top ten hold 8% to 9.5%. The sequencing input was peripheral blood. Receptor source: a human donor in a cohort sampled during active COVID-19. CDR3s include the opening cysteine and the closing phenylalanine or tryptophan. The D gene is left open where the match is weak. Only some rows state a clone size, as once, few, many or a class for expanded clones.

v_gene: TRBV5-5; abundance: NA; j_gene: TRBJ2-4; d_gene: TRBD2; CDR3aa: CASSLGRGLAQVHIQYF; CDR3nt: TGTGCCAGCAGCTTGGGAAGGGGACTAGCCCAAGTCCACATTCAGTACTTC
v_gene: TRBV5-4; abundance: NA; j_gene: TRBJ1-1; d_gene: NA; CDR3aa: CASSALQMNTEAFF; CDR3nt: TGTGCCAGCAGCGCCTTGCAGATGAACACTGAAGCTTTCTTT
v_gene: TRBV6-6; abundance: NA; j_gene: TRBJ1-5; d_gene: TRBD1; CDR3aa: CASSRRTGHVLRDNQPQHF; CDR3nt: TGTGCCAGCAGTCGCCGGACAGGGCACGTTTTGAGGGACAATCAGCCCCAGCATTTT
v_gene: TRBV28; abundance: NA; j_gene: TRBJ2-1; d_gene: NA; CDR3aa: CASSGGSAWSQFF; CDR3nt: TGTGCCAGCAGTGGGGGCTCGGCCTGGTCTCAGTTCTTC
v_gene: TRBV18; abundance: NA; j_gene: TRBJ1-4; d_gene: NA; CDR3aa: CASSPLKAGGEKLFF; CDR3nt: TGTGCCAGCTCACCCCTTAAGGCTGGCGGTGAAAAACTGTTTTTT
v_gene: TRBV5-5; abundance: NA; j_gene: TRBJ1-5; d_gene: NA; CDR3aa: CASSLAGRQPQHF; CDR3nt: TGTGCCAGCAGCTTGGCCGGTCGGCAGCCCCAGCATTTT
v_gene: TRBV19; abundance: NA; j_gene: TRBJ2-1; d_gene: TRBD2; CDR3aa: CASSRRNGRALDNEQFF; CDR3nt: TGTGCCAGTAGTAGGCGGAACGGGAGGGCTTTGGACAATGAGCAGTTCTTC
v_gene: TRBV6-4; abundance: NA; j_gene: TRBJ2-3; d_gene: NA; CDR3aa: CASSVDGGAPADTQYF; CDR3nt: TGTGCCAGCAGTGTCGATGGCGGGGCCCCTGCGGATACGCAGTATTTT
v_gene: TRBV5-6; abundance: NA; j_gene: TRBJ2-2; d_gene: TRBD1; CDR3aa: CASSSLGQGRRTGELFF; CDR3nt: TGTGCCAGCAGCTCTTTAGGACAGGGAAGAAGGACCGGGGAGCTGTTTTTT
v_gene: TRBV7-6; abundance: NA; j_gene: TRBJ1-4; d_gene: NA; CDR3aa: CASSPLSGGRREKLFF; CDR3nt: TGTGCCAGCAGCCCTCTTTCCGGGGGAAGGAGGGAAAAACTGTTTTTT
v_gene: TRBV24-1; abundance: NA; j_gene: TRBJ2-4; d_gene: NA; CDR3aa: CATSDMKEPKNIQYF; CDR3nt: TGTGCCACCAGTGATATGAAGGAGCCCAAAAACATTCAGTACTTC
v_gene: TRBV4-2; abundance: few; j_gene: TRBJ2-1; d_gene: NA; CDR3aa: CASSQDPTGVRNEQFF; CDR3nt: TGTGCCAGCAGCCAAGATCCGACGGGAGTGAGGAATGAGCAGTTCTTC
v_gene: TRBV7-8; abundance: NA; j_gene: TRBJ2-6; d_gene: NA; CDR3aa: CASSPGTSSGANVLTF; CDR3nt: TGTGCCAGCAGCCCCGGGACTTCCTCTGGGGCCAACGTCCTGACTTTC
v_gene: TRBV12-3/TRBV12-4; abundance: once; j_gene: TRBJ1-1; d_gene: TRBD1; CDR3aa: CASKQGAKTEAFF; CDR3nt: TGTGCCAGCAAACAGGGGGCGAAAACTGAAGCTTTCTTT
v_gene: TRBV6-1; abundance: few; j_gene: TRBJ1-6; d_gene: NA; CDR3aa: CASSEHSLYNSPLHF; CDR3nt: TGTGCCAGCAGTGAACACAGCCTCTATAATTCACCCCTCCACTTT
v_gene: TRBV6-5; abundance: NA; j_gene: TRBJ2-3; d_gene: NA; CDR3aa: CAEAGTDTQYF; CDR3nt: TGTGCCGAAGCAGGGACAGATACGCAGTATTTT
v_gene: TRBV24-1; abundance: NA; j_gene: TRBJ2-2; d_gene: NA; CDR3aa: CATSDPTGVRTGELFF; CDR3nt: TGTGCCACCAGTGACCCGACAGGAGTAAGGACCGGGGAGCTGTTTTTT
v_gene: TRBV5-8; abundance: NA; j_gene: TRBJ1-5; d_gene: TRBD1; CDR3aa: CASSPGQGYQPQHF; CDR3nt: TGTGCCAGCAGCCCGGGACAGGGGTATCAGCCCCAGCATTTT
v_gene: TRBV14; abundance: few; j_gene: TRBJ1-1; d_gene: NA; CDR3aa: CASSQEGGWGTEAFF; CDR3nt: TGTGCCAGCAGCCAAGAGGGAGGGTGGGGCACTGAAGCTTTCTTT
v_gene: TRBV6-5; abundance: NA; j_gene: TRBJ1-5; d_gene: TRBD1; CDR3aa: CASSYRGQGQPQHF; CDR3nt: TGTGCCAGCAGTTACAGGGGACAGGGGCAGCCCCAGCATTTT
v_gene: TRBV11-3; abundance: NA; j_gene: TRBJ2-7; d_gene: NA; CDR3aa: CASSLVLSGDRYEQYF; CDR3nt: TGTGCCAGCAGCTTAGTGCTATCGGGGGATCGCTACGAGCAGTACTTC
v_gene: TRBV28; abundance: once; j_gene: TRBJ2-2; d_gene: NA; CDR3aa: CASVSGSNTGELFF; CDR3nt: TGTGCCAGCGTTTCAGGGTCCAACACCGGGGAGCTGTTTTTT
v_gene: TRBV28; abundance: NA; j_gene: TRBJ2-5; d_gene: NA; CDR3aa: CASSSWDLTMWETQYF; CDR3nt: TGTGCCAGCAGTTCATGGGACTTAACCATGTGGGAGACCCAGTACTTC
v_gene: TRBV5-1; abundance: NA; j_gene: TRBJ2-7; d_gene: TRBD2; CDR3aa: CASSSQRGSYEQYF; CDR3nt: TGCGCCAGCAGCTCCCAGCGGGGCTCCTACGAGCAGTACTTC
v_gene: TRBV29-1; abundance: NA; j_gene: TRBJ1-1; d_gene: NA; CDR3aa: CSVEGTNTEAFF; CDR3nt: TGCAGCGTTGAGGGCACGAACACTGAAGCTTTCTTT
v_gene: TRBV14; abundance: NA; j_gene: TRBJ1-6; d_gene: NA; CDR3aa: CASSPGGYWDPYNSPLHF; CDR3nt: TGTGCCAGCAGCCCGGGGGGGTACTGGGACCCCTATAATTCACCCCTCCACTTT
v_gene: TRBV28; abundance: NA; j_gene: TRBJ2-7; d_gene: NA; CDR3aa: CASTQGGDGEQYF; CDR3nt: TGTGCCAGCACCCAAGGAGGCGACGGCGAGCAGTACTTC
v_gene: TRBV5-4; abundance: NA; j_gene: TRBJ2-7; d_gene: TRBD2; CDR3aa: CASRHSGRVTSEQYF; CDR3nt: TGTGCCAGCAGACATAGCGGGAGGGTAACATCGGAGCAGTACTTC
v_gene: TRBV21-1; abundance: NA; j_gene: TRBJ2-1; d_gene: NA; CDR3aa: CASSKARGEGRREQFF; CDR3nt: TGTGCCAGCAGCAAAGCGCGGGGGGAGGGCCGGCGGGAGCAGTTCTTC
v_gene: TRBV21-1; abundance: NA; j_gene: TRBJ2-2; d_gene: NA; CDR3aa: CASRGNRGEGTKNTGELFF; CDR3nt: TGTGCCAGCAGGGGTAATCGAGGGGAAGGGACAAAGAACACCGGGGAGCTGTTTTTT
v_gene: TRBV7-2; abundance: few; j_gene: TRBJ2-1; d_gene: TRBD1; CDR3aa: CASSQDRGRDNEQFF; CDR3nt: TGTGCCAGCAGCCAAGACAGGGGGCGCGACAATGAGCAGTTCTTC
v_gene: TRBV2; abundance: NA; j_gene: TRBJ2-3; d_gene: TRBD2; CDR3aa: CASRGGGGRTDTQYF; CDR3nt: TGTGCCAGCAGGGGAGGCGGGGGTCGCACAGATACGCAGTATTTT
v_gene: TRBV11-2; abundance: NA; j_gene: TRBJ1-2; d_gene: NA; CDR3aa: CASSRVGGFGGYTF; CDR3nt: TGTGCCAGCAGCCGGGTAGGCGGGTTCGGTGGCTACACCTTC
v_gene: TRBV6-5; abundance: NA; j_gene: TRBJ2-3; d_gene: TRBD2; CDR3aa: CASSYVASGYTDTQYF; CDR3nt: TGTGCCAGCAGTTACGTGGCTAGCGGGTACACAGATACGCAGTATTTT
v_gene: TRBV4-1; abundance: NA; j_gene: TRBJ2-7; d_gene: NA; CDR3aa: CASSQRALSYEQYF; CDR3nt: TGCGCCAGCAGCCAGAGGGCTCTTTCCTACGAGCAGTACTTC
v_gene: TRBV11-3; abundance: NA; j_gene: TRBJ2-3; d_gene: TRBD2; CDR3aa: CASSEGLAEDTQYF; CDR3nt: TGTGCCAGCAGCGAAGGACTAGCCGAAGATACGCAGTATTTT
v_gene: TRBV12-3/TRBV12-4; abundance: few; j_gene: TRBJ2-7; d_gene: TRBD1; CDR3aa: CASSLQQGYEQYF; CDR3nt: TGTGCCAGCAGTTTGCAACAGGGGTACGAGCAGTACTTC
v_gene: TRBV6-5; abundance: once; j_gene: TRBJ1-3; d_gene: TRBD1; CDR3aa: CASSKAGGSGNTIYF; CDR3nt: TGTGCCAGCAGTAAGGCAGGGGGCTCTGGAAACACCATATATTTT
v_gene: TRBV10-1; abundance: few; j_gene: TRBJ2-3; d_gene: TRBD2; CDR3aa: CASSDRRLAGTYTQYF; CDR3nt: TGCGCCAGCAGTGATAGGCGACTAGCGGGGACTTATACGCAGTATTTT
v_gene: TRBV4-3; abundance: once; j_gene: TRBJ2-3; d_gene: TRBD1; CDR3aa: CASSQGVGQGVTDTQYF; CDR3nt: TGCGCCAGCAGCCAAGGAGTGGGACAGGGGGTCACAGATACGCAGTATTTT
v_gene: TRBV2; abundance: NA; j_gene: TRBJ2-1; d_gene: NA; CDR3aa: CASKFDIGQSYNEQFF; CDR3nt: TGTGCCAGCAAATTCGACATCGGACAGAGCTACAATGAGCAGTTCTTC
v_gene: TRBV7-2; abundance: NA; j_gene: TRBJ2-7; d_gene: TRBD1; CDR3aa: CASSLGQVAYEQYF; CDR3nt: TGTGCCAGCAGCTTGGGACAGGTTGCCTACGAGCAGTACTTC
v_gene: TRBV3-1/TRBV3-2; abundance: NA; j_gene: TRBJ2-3; d_gene: TRBD2; CDR3aa: CASSQGLAAIDTQYF; CDR3nt: TGTGCCAGCAGCCAAGGGCTAGCGGCCATTGATACGCAGTATTTT
v_gene: TRBV7-2; abundance: once; j_gene: TRBJ2-5; d_gene: TRBD2; CDR3aa: CASSLSVGRAVETQYF; CDR3nt: TGTGCCAGCAGCTTATCTGTCGGGAGGGCCGTAGAGACCCAGTACTTC
v_gene: TRBV19; abundance: NA; j_gene: TRBJ1-6; d_gene: TRBD1; CDR3aa: CASSTDRGLSSPLHF; CDR3nt: TGTGCCAGTAGTACGGACAGGGGACTGAGCTCACCCCTCCACTTT
v_gene: TRBV7-2; abundance: NA; j_gene: TRBJ2-2; d_gene: TRBD2; CDR3aa: CVSSGGRNTGELFF; CDR3nt: TGTGTTAGCAGCGGGGGCCGGAACACCGGGGAGCTGTTTTTT
v_gene: TRBV7-9; abundance: NA; j_gene: TRBJ1-6; d_gene: NA; CDR3aa: CASSIEGDNSPLHF; CDR3nt: TGTGCCAGCAGCATAGAGGGAGATAATTCACCCCTCCACTTT
v_gene: TRBV5-1; abundance: NA; j_gene: TRBJ1-4; d_gene: TRBD1; CDR3aa: CASSLAGGREKLFF; CDR3nt: TGCGCCAGCAGCTTGGCAGGGGGCCGTGAAAAACTGTTTTTT